The entry below describes one T cell receptor beta chain. This sample is part of a study of CD8 T cells in Susac syndrome. After extraction with the RNeasy kit, roughly 0.45 to 1 ug of the RNA was reverse transcribed using random hexamers. TCRdb independently ran MiXCR on the immunoSEQ multiplex PCR reads; one entry per CDR3 protein. Among hundreds of thousands of distinct CDR3 sequences, 90% to 96% were seen once, and the ten largest hold 0.08% to 0.11%. Germline lookup yields CDR1 MNHEY and CDR2 SMNVEV (reference sequence). CDR3 length equals 15 residues. V gave up 3 bases and J gave up 9 bases, with 21 bases separating them.

This clonotype originated in a human donor with Susac syndrome. The chain recombines TRBV27 with TRBJ2-7; a possible D gene is TRBD1 (6 bases). Sequences were obtained from CD4+ T cells from PBMCs. The CDR3: CASSFLDSPIRGQYF. The CDR3, as DNA: TGTGCCAGCAGTTTCTTGGACAGCCCAATACGAGGGCAGTACTTC.